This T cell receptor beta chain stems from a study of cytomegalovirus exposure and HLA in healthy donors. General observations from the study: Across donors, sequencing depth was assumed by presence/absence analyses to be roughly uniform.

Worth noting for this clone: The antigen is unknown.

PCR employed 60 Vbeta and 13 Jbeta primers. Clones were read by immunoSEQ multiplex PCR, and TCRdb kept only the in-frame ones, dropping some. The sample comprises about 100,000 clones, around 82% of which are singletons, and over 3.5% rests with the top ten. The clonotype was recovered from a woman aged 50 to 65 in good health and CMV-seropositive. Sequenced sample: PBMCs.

CDR3 residues: CASSLGQIQTGDQPQHF. CDR3 in DNA: TGTGCCAGCAGCTTAGGACAGATTCAAACTGGGGATCAGCCCCAGCATTTT. The V gene is TRBV7-8, the J gene TRBJ1-5, with a weak D call TRBD1 (5 bases). Trimming took off 1 base at V and 5 bases at J, with 18 bases between the two ends. The length of the CDR3 is 17 residues. Germline V gene data show CDR1 as SGHVS and CDR2 as FQNEAQ.